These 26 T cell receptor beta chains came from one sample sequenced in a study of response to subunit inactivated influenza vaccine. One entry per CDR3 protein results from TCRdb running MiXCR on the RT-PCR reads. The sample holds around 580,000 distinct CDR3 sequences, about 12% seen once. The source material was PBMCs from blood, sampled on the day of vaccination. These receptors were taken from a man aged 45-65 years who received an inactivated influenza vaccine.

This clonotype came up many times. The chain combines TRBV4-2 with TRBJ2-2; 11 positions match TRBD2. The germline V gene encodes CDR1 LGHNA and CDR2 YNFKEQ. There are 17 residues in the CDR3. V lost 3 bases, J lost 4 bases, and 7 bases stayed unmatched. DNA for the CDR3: TGTGCCAGCAGCCAGATGGGGACTAGCGGATTCACCGGGGAGCTGTTTTTT. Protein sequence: CASSQMGTSGFTGELFF.

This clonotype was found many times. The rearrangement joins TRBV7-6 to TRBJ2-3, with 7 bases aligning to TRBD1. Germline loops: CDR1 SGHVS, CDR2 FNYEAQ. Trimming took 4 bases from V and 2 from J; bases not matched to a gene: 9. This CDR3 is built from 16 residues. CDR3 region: CASSSWTGQLTDTQYF. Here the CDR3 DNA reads TGTGCCAGCAGCTCCTGGACAGGCCAACTCACAGATACGCAGTATTTT.

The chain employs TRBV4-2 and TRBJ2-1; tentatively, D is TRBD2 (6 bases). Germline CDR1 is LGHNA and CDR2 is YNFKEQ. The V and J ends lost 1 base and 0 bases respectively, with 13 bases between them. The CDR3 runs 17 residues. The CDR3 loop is CASSQGGGQSSYNEQFF. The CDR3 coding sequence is TGTGCCAGCAGCCAAGGGGGAGGCCAGAGCTCCTACAATGAGCAGTTCTTC.

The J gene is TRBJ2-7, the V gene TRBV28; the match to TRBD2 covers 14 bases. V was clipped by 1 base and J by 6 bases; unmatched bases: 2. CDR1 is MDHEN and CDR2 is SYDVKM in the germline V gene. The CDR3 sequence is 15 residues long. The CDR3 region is CASSLFGTSGGEQYF. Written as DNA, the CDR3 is TGTGCCAGCAGTTTATTCGGGACTAGCGGGGGCGAGCAGTACTTC.

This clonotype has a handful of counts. The CDR3 DNA reads as TGCAGTGCTAGAGATGGGGGGGCCCGCTCCTACAATGAGCAGTTCTTC. Translated: CSARDGGARSYNEQFF. This rearrangement joins TRBV20-1 to TRBJ2-1, with D perhaps matching TRBD2 (7 bases). The CDR3 sequence is 16 residues long. Germline V gene lookup returns CDR1 DFQATT and CDR2 SNEGSKA (reference sequence). Trimming left V 0 bases short and J 0 bases short, with 12 bases between.

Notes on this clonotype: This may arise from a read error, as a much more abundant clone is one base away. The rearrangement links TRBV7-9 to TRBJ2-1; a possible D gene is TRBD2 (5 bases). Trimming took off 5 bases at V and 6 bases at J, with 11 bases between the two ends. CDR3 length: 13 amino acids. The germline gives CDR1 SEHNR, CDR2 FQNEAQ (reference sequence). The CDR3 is CASSPRGSNEQFF. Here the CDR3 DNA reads TGTGCCAGCAGCCCACGGGGATCCAATGAGCAGTTCTTC.

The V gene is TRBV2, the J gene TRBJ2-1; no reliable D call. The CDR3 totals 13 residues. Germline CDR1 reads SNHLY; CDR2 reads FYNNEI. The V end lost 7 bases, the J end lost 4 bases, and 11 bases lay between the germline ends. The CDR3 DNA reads TGTGCCAGCACCGTGGAACAGTACAATGAGCAGTTCTTC. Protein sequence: CASTVEQYNEQFF.

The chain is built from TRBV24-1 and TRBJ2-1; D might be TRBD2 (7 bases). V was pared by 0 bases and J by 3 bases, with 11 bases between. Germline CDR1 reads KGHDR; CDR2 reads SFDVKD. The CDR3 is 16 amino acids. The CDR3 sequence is CATSDLGGGNYNEQFF. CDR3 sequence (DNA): TGTGCCACCAGTGATTTGGGGGGGGGCAACTACAATGAGCAGTTCTTC.

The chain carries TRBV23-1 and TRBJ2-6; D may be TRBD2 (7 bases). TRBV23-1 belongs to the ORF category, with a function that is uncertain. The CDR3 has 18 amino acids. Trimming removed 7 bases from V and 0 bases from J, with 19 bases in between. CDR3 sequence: CASTKEGGIVSGANVLTF. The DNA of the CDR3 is TGCGCCAGCACTAAGGAGGGGGGGATAGTCTCTGGGGCCAACGTCCTGACTTTC.

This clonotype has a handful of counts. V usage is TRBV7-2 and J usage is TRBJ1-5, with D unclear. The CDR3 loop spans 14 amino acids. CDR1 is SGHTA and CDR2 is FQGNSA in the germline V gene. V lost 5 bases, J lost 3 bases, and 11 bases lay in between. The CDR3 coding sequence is TGTGCCAGCAGCCCGTTGGTTTCCAATCAGCCCCAGCATTTT. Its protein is CASSPLVSNQPQHF.

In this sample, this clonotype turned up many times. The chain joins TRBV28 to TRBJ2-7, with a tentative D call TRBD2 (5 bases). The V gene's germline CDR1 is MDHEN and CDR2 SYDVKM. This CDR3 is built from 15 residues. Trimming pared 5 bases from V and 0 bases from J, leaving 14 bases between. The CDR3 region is CASSLGLRSSYEQYF. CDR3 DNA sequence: TGTGCCAGCAGTCTAGGACTGAGAAGCTCCTACGAGCAGTACTTC.

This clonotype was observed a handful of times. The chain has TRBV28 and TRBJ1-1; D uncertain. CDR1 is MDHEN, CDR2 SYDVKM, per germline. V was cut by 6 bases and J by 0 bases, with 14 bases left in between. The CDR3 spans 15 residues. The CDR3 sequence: CASSLITVMNTEAFF. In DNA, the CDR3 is TGTGCCAGCAGCCTTATTACAGTTATGAACACTGAAGCTTTCTTT.

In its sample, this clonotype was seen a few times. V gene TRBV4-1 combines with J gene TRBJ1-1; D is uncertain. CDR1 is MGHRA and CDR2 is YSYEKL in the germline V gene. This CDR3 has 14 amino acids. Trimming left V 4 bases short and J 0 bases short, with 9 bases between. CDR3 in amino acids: CASSPPTVNTEAFF. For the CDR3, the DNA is TGCGCCAGCAGCCCACCAACAGTGAACACTGAAGCTTTCTTT.

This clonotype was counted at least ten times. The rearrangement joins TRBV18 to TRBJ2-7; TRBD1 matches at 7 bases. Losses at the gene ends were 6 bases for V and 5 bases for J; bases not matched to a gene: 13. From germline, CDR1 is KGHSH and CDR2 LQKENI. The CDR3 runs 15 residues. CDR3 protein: CASSPAVNRGDEQYF. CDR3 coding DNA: TGTGCCAGCTCCCCAGCCGTGAACAGGGGAGACGAGCAGTACTTC.

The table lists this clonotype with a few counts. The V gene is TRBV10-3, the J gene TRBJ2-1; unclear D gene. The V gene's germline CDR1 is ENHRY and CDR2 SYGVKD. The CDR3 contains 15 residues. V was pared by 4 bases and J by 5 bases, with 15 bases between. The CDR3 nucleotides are TGTGCCATCAGTGGCGCCGGGCCCCGACACAATGAGCAGTTCTTC. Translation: CAISGAGPRHNEQFF.

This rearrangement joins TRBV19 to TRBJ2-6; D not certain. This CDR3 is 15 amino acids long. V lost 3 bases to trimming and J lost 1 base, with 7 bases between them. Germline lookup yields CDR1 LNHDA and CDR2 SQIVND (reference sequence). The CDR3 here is CASSIRSSGANVLTF. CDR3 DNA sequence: TGTGCCAGTAGTATTAGGTCTTCTGGGGCCAACGTCCTGACTTTC. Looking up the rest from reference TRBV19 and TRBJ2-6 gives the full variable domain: DGGITQSPKYLFRKEGQNVTLSCEQNLNHDAMYWYRQDPGQGLRLIYYSQIVNDFQKGDIAEGYSVSREKKESFPLTVTSAQKNPTAFYLCASSIRSSGANVLTFGAGSRLTVL.

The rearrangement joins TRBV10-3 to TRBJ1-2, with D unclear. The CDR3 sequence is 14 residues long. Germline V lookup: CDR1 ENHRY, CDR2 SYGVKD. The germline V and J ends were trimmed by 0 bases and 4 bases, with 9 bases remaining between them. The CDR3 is CAISESYQSYGYTF. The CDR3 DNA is TGTGCCATCAGTGAGTCTTACCAGAGCTATGGCTACACCTTC.

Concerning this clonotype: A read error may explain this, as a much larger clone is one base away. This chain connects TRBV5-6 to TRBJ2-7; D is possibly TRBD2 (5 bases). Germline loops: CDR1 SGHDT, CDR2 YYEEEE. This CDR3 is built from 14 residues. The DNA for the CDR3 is TGTGCCAGCACCTTGGGTGGACTCAACTACGAGCAGTACTTC. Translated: CASTLGGLNYEQYF.

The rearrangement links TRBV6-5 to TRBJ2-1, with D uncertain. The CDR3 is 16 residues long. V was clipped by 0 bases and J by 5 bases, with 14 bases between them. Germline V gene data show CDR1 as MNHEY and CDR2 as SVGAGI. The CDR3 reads CASSYSQGYRNNEQFF. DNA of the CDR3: TGTGCCAGCAGTTACTCGCAAGGCTATCGGAACAATGAGCAGTTCTTC.

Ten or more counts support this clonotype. CDR3 sequence reads: CASSLARIGTDTQYF. The CDR3 nucleotides are TGTGCCAGCAGCTTAGCCCGGATAGGAACAGATACGCAGTATTTT. The V gene is TRBV7-2, the J gene TRBJ2-3; no firm D call. CDR1 SGHTA and CDR2 FQGNSA come from the germline V gene. V lost 0 bases and J lost 3, with 10 bases in between. This CDR3 is 15 amino acids long. The whole variable domain, remainder taken from reference TRBV7-2 and TRBJ2-3, is GAGVSQSPSNKVTEKGKDVELRCDPISGHTALYWYRQSLGQGLEFLIYFQGNSAPDKSGLPSDRFSAERTGGSVSTLTIQRTQQEDSAVYLCASSLARIGTDTQYFGPGTRLTVL.

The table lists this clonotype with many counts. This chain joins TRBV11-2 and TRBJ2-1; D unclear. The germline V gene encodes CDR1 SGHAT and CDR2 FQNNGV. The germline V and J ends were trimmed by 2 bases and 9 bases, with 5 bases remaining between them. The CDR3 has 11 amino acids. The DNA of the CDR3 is TGTGCCAGCAGCTTACGTCTTGAGCAGTTCTTC. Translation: CASSLRLEQFF.

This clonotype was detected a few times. CDR3 in amino acids: CSAVNQGANYGYTF. CDR3 nucleotides: TGCAGTGCCGTTAATCAGGGCGCTAACTATGGCTACACCTTC. V usage is TRBV20-1 and J usage is TRBJ1-2; a weak D match, TRBD1 (5 bases). Trimming left V 6 bases short and J 0 bases short, with 14 bases between. The CDR3 runs 14 residues. From germline, CDR1 is DFQATT and CDR2 SNEGSKA (reference sequence).

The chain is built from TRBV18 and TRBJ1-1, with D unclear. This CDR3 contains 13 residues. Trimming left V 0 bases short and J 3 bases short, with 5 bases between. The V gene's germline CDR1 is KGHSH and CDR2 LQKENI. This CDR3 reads CASSPPGHTEAFF. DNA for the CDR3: TGTGCCAGCTCACCACCGGGCCACACTGAAGCTTTCTTT.

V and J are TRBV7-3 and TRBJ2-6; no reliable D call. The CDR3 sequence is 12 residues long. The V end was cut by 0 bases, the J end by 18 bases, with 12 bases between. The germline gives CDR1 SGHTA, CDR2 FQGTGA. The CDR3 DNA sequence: TGTGCCAGCAGCTTAACGGGAACGGCCCCGACTTTC. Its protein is CASSLTGTAPTF.

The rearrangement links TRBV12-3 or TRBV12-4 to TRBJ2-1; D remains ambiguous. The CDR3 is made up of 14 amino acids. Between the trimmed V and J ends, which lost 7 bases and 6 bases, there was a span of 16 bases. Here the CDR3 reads CASTPPPLFNEQFF. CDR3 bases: TGTGCCAGCACCCCACCCCCACTCTTCAATGAGCAGTTCTTC.

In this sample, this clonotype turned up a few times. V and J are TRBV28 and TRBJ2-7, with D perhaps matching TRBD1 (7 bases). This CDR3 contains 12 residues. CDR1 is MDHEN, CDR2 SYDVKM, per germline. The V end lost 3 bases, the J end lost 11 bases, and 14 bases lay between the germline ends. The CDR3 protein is CASSFEQGTEYF. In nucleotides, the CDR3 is TGTGCCAGCAGTTTCGAACAGGGGACTGAGTACTTC.